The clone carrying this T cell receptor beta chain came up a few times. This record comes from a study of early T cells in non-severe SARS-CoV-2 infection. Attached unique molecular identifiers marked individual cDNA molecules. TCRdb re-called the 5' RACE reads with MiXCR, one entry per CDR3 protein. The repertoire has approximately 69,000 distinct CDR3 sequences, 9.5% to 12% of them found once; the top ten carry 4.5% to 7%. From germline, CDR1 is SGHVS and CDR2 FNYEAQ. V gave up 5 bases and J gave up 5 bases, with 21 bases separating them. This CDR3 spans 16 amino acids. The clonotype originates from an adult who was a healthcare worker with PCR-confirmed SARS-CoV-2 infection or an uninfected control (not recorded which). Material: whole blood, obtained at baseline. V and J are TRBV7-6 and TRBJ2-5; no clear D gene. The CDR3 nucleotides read TGTGCCAGCAGCCCATCCATCGGACCCAGCCAGGAGACCCAGTACTTC. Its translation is CASSPSIGPSQETQYF.